These T cell receptor beta chains were read from a single sample in a study of cytomegalovirus exposure and HLA in healthy donors. Generated by immunoSEQ multiplex PCR, the TCRdb table keeps only in-frame clones and is missing some. Of roughly 150,000 clones in the sample, around two thirds are singletons; the top ten hold roughly a tenth. Sequenced material: PBMCs. These receptors were collected from a man aged 25 to 40 in good health and CMV-seropositive. The CDR3 runs from the conserved cysteine through the conserved F or W. The D gene is left open where the match is weak. A row's size may be missing; if present it is once, few, many or a size class.

TRBV7-8	TRBJ2-1	TRBD2	NA	17	CASSLRPSGSSYNEQFF	TGTGCCAGCAGCTTAAGGCCTAGCGGGAGCTCCTACAATGAGCAGTTCTTC
TRBV13	TRBJ1-2	NA	NA	16	CASSLSLAGGEYGYTF	TGTGCCAGCAGCTTAAGTCTCGCGGGGGGAGAGTATGGCTACACCTTC
TRBV13	TRBJ2-4	TRBD1	few	19	CASSNPRTGDSPDKNIQYF	TGTGCCAGCAGCAATCCTAGGACAGGGGACTCTCCTGACAAAAACATTCAGTACTTC
TRBV4-1	TRBJ2-3	NA	NA	14	CASSLAAGPDTQYF	TGCGCCAGCAGCCTAGCGGCAGGCCCGGATACGCAGTATTTT
TRBV6-5	TRBJ1-1	NA	NA	14	CASSYEMPNTEAFF	TGTGCCAGCAGTTACGAGATGCCCAACACTGAAGCTTTCTTT
TRBV7-9	TRBJ2-5	NA	NA	12	CASSQGQETQYF	TGTGCCAGCAGCCAGGGCCAAGAGACCCAGTACTTC
TRBV7-2	TRBJ2-3	TRBD1	NA	15	CASSLPGQGVDTQYF	TGTGCCAGCAGCTTACCGGGACAGGGGGTAGATACGCAGTATTTT
TRBV10-3	TRBJ1-4	NA	NA	13	CAISEVEAEKLFF	TGTGCCATCAGTGAGGTAGAGGCTGAAAAACTGTTTTTT
TRBV6-6	TRBJ1-2	TRBD1	NA	13	CASSSDRSYGYTF	TGTGCCAGCAGCTCGGACAGGAGCTATGGCTACACCTTC
TRBV19	TRBJ2-7	NA	NA	15	CASSTTGSTSVEQYF	TGTGCCAGTAGTACCACCGGGAGCACCTCCGTGGAGCAGTACTTC
TRBV7-9	TRBJ2-7	TRBD1	NA	13	CASSSWDRPEQYF	TGTGCCAGCAGCAGTTGGGACAGACCCGAGCAGTACTTC
TRBV6-6	TRBJ1-2	TRBD1	few	13	CASSYSGQGGYTF	TGTGCCAGCAGTTACTCGGGACAGGGCGGCTACACCTTC
TRBV5-4	TRBJ2-1	TRBD1	few	14	CASSNRDRAHEQFF	TGTGCCAGCAGCAACCGGGACAGGGCACATGAGCAGTTCTTC
TRBV9	TRBJ2-5	NA	NA	16	CASSVAASRLQETQYF	TGTGCCAGCAGCGTAGCGGCTAGTCGGCTACAAGAGACCCAGTACTTC
TRBV25-1	TRBJ2-7	NA	NA	12	CASGGLTYEQYF	TGTGCCAGCGGGGGCTTAACCTACGAGCAGTACTTC
TRBV10-1	TRBJ2-7	TRBD1	NA	13	CASSRQGIYEQYF	TGCGCCAGCAGTCGACAGGGTATCTACGAGCAGTACTTC
TRBV15	TRBJ2-3	NA	NA	16	CATSRGGVDITDTQYF	TGTGCCACCAGCAGAGGAGGAGTAGATATCACAGATACGCAGTATTTT
TRBV7-9	TRBJ2-5	NA	NA	14	CASSPPQGAETQYF	TGTGCCAGCAGCCCCCCCCAAGGGGCAGAGACCCAGTACTTC
TRBV6-5	TRBJ1-3	NA	NA	13	CASSPQGLHTIYF	TGTGCCAGCAGCCCACAGGGTTTGCACACCATATATTTT
TRBV5-1	TRBJ2-1	TRBD2	NA	17	CASSPRASGRSRNEQFF	TGCGCCAGCAGCCCGAGGGCTAGCGGGAGATCTAGGAATGAGCAGTTCTTC
TRBV7-9	TRBJ2-3	NA	NA	15	CASSPLAATTDTQYF	TGTGCCAGCAGCCCGCTAGCAGCGACCACAGATACGCAGTATTTT
TRBV5-4	TRBJ2-1	NA	few	12	CASSLVSNEQFF	TGTGCCAGCAGCTTGGTTTCAAATGAGCAGTTCTTC
TRBV7-9	TRBJ2-6	NA	once	16	CASSLARVLGANVLTF	TGTGCCAGCAGCTTAGCGAGGGTACTCGGGGCCAACGTCCTGACTTTC
TRBV13	TRBJ2-5	TRBD1	once	12	CASSRDRGGLYF	TGTGCCAGCAGCCGCGACAGGGGCGGGTTGTACTTC
TRBV11-2	TRBJ1-2	NA	NA	15	CASSLAVAGVGGYTF	TGTGCCAGCAGCTTAGCTGTAGCCGGGGTTGGGGGCTACACCTTC
TRBV27	TRBJ2-1	NA	NA	16	CASSLLGQRQFNEQFF	TGTGCCAGCAGTTTACTAGGCCAGCGGCAATTCAATGAGCAGTTCTTC
TRBV5-1	TRBJ2-5	NA	NA	12	CASSLQQETQYF	TGCGCCAGCAGCTTGCAGCAAGAGACCCAGTACTTC
TRBV7-3	TRBJ2-2	NA	NA	13	CASSLYVPGELFF	TGTGCCAGCAGCTTATATGTCCCCGGGGAGCTGTTTTTT
TRBV11-2	TRBJ2-7	NA	NA	14	CASSLGAGTYEQYF	TGTGCCAGCAGCTTAGGGGCAGGGACTTACGAGCAGTACTTC
TRBV28	TRBJ1-2	NA	few	15	CASSPTGGANYGYTF	TGTGCCAGCAGCCCGACGGGGGGAGCTAACTATGGCTACACCTTC
TRBV7-2	TRBJ1-2	TRBD1	NA	12	CASSSDRDGYTF	TGTGCCAGCAGTTCAGACAGGGATGGCTACACCTTC
TRBV5-4	TRBJ1-3	NA	NA	17	CASSLGGFGGSGNTIYF	TGTGCCAGCAGCTTGGGTGGTTTTGGGGGGTCTGGAAACACCATATATTTT